The source of this TCR beta chain is a study of beta chain features in type 1 diabetes (dated by TCRdb to 2017 to 2018). Background for the entire study: Mean age, gender distribution, total cell number and subset yield did not differ between patients and healthy donors. A total of about 100,000,000 sorted cells were examined across all samples, and RNA yield correlated strongly with the number of cells per subset. Naive and central memory subsets were obtained from all 30 or so donors, but regulatory and stem cell-like memory subsets were isolated from only 8 patients and roughly 8 healthy donors. In the study, TCRB repertoires of sorted circulating CD4+ T cell subsets from recently diagnosed type 1 diabetes patients were compared with those of matched healthy donors. General conclusions and limits of the study: HLA sub-analyses involved small numbers of individuals, so any influence of HLA type on TCRB rearrangement remained unresolved. The naive, central memory and regulatory TCRB repertoires appeared to resemble one another more closely among patients than among healthy donors. In all four CD4+ subsets, TCRB CDR3 length was moderately but significantly shorter in type 1 diabetes patients. PCR may preferentially amplify shorter templates, but because patient and control samples were amplified and corrected together, any resulting skew would affect both groups equally. At VDJ recombination sites, patients with type 1 diabetes made fewer insertions and deleted more nucleotides, a pattern implying thymic rearrangement abnormalities. Because cDNA was sequenced instead of genomic DNA, activated cells with high expression could be over-represented, although the groups did not differ in activation or CD3 levels.

This clone was observed a few times. The specificity of this receptor is unknown. No much larger clonotype is one base removed from it; base qualities were not supplied. Sequences LGHNA (CDR1) and YSLEER (CDR2) are obtained from the germline V gene. From the cysteine through the phenylalanine, the CDR3 covers 13 amino acids. This entry keeps only the CDR3 DNA: 39 bases, framed from base 1. The germline ends are 5 bases apart after V is trimmed by 2 bases and J by 1 base. A single peripheral blood draw of about 120 mL on average was collected from each donor into heparinised tubes. A BD FACSAria II and a panel including CD45RO, CCR7, CD25, CD127, CD95 and CD27 were used to sort naive, central memory, regulatory and stem cell-like memory CD4+ T cells. A purity above 98% was achieved for all sorted populations. PBMCs were isolated right away by Lymphoprep density gradient centrifugation and were stained directly, without culture. To minimize batch effects, samples were stained and sorted in pairs, one healthy donor with one patient per experiment.

The entire amount of isolated RNA was reverse transcribed using the High Capacity cDNA Reverse Transcription Kit, so the sequenced TCRB transcripts were expressed ones. Naive, central memory and regulatory T cell samples underwent deep immunoSEQ sequencing, averaging about 3.57 million total reads per sample. After sorted cells were lysed in RLT buffer, RNA was extracted with DNase-treated RNeasy Micro or Mini kits, with the choice depending on cell number. Each cell subset was processed separately to prevent cross-contamination, with patient and healthy donor samples processed together. TCRB sequences were amplified from cDNA with the immunoSEQ multiplex PCR, producing 87-bp fragments spanning the CDR3 region. Amplicons were sequenced on the Illumina HiSeq platform. The published analysis was carried out like this. Synthetic template baselines were used to correct PCR bias computationally, reads within Hamming distance 2 were collapsed together, and singletons that could not be merged were discarded. Reads were aligned against IMGT so that V, D and J genes, CDR3 length and insertions or deletions at six rearrangement sites could be assigned. Clonotype counts were normalized to sorted cell number within each subset before computing true diversity and Gini coefficients with the tcR R package. The overlap coefficient, calculated on TCRB nucleotide sequences, was used to measure repertoire sharing. As a proxy for the pre-selection repertoire, out-of-frame TCRB sequences from naive cells were analyzed. TCRdb obtained this table from immuneACCESS and retained in-frame rearrangements with V and J assigned. These tables miss some clones; where compared with another copy, unresolved V genes account for less than half of the shortfall, and the remainder is unexplained. V, J and clone size are taken as reported in that table, and D and trimming were inferred from the DNA itself. The sample yields some 900,000 clones; 17% were counted once. About 0.02% of the sample lies in the top ten.

This sequence uses TRBV4-3 and TRBJ1-1, with an unclear D gene assignment. The sequenced material came from naive CD4+ T cells from blood. The intended sense of this specimen's cell subset or site label: true naive CD4+ T cells. The TCR originated in a woman younger than 30 in good health. The CDR3 is CASSQQANTEAFF. Here is the DNA: TGCGCCAGCAGCCAACAAGCGAACACTGAAGCTTTCTTT.